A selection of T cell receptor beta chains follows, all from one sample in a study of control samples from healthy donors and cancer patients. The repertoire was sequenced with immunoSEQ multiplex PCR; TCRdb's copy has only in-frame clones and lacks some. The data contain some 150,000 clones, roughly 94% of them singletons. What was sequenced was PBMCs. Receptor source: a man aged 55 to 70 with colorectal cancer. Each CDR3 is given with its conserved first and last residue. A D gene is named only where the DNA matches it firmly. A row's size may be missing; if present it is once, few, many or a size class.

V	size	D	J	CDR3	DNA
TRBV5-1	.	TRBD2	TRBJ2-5	CASSPGGRTSGGFGETQYF	TGCGCCAGCAGCCCCGGGGGGCGGACTAGCGGGGGATTCGGAGAGACCCAGTACTTC
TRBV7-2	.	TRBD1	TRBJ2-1	CASGNPDRGWWNEQFF	TGTGCCAGCGGCAATCCCGACAGGGGTTGGTGGAATGAGCAGTTCTTC
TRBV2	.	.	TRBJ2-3	CASSEGGAETDTQYF	TGTGCCAGCAGTGAAGGGGGAGCGGAAACAGATACGCAGTATTTT
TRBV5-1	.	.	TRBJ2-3	CASSLAATTSTDTQYF	TGCGCCAGCAGCTTGGCGGCTACAACTAGCACAGATACGCAGTATTTT
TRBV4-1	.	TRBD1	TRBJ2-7	CASSHPGQGINEQYF	TGCGCCAGCAGCCATCCGGGACAGGGGATCAACGAGCAGTACTTC
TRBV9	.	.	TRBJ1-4	CASSVVPGTNEKLFF	TGTGCCAGCAGCGTAGTCCCGGGGACTAATGAAAAACTGTTTTTT
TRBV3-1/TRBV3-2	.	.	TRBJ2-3	CASSQAENTQYF	TGTGCCAGCAGCCAAGCAGAGAATACGCAGTATTTT
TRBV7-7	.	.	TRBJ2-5	CASSLSANKETQYF	TGTGCCAGCAGCTTATCGGCGAACAAAGAGACCCAGTACTTC
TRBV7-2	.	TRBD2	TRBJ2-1	CASSLVSSGYNEQFF	TGTGCCAGCAGCTTAGTCAGTAGCGGGTACAATGAGCAGTTCTTC
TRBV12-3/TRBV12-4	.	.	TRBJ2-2	CASTGNTGELFF	TGTGCCAGCACAGGGAACACCGGGGAGCTGTTTTTT
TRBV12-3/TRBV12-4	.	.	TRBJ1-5	CASSTNQPQHF	TGTGCCAGCAGCACAAATCAGCCCCAGCATTTT
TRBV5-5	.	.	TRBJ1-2	CASSLVLGAEYGYTF	TGTGCCAGCAGCTTGGTTCTGGGGGCAGAATATGGCTACACCTTC
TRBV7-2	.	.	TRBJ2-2	CASSPFGGGELFF	TGTGCCAGCAGCCCTTTTGGGGGCGGGGAGCTGTTTTTT
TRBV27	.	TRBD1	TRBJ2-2	CASSFYRGPGTGELFF	TGTGCCAGCAGTTTCTATAGGGGGCCGGGCACCGGGGAGCTGTTTTTT
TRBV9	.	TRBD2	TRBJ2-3	CASRAGGRTDTQYF	TGTGCCAGCAGGGCGGGGGGCCGTACAGATACGCAGTATTTT
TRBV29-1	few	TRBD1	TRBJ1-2	CSVGEGGNYGYTF	TGCAGCGTTGGGGAAGGGGGCAACTATGGCTACACCTTC
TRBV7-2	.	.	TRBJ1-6	CASRPGNTDSPLHF	TGTGCCAGCAGACCCGGGAACACGGATTCACCCCTCCACTTT
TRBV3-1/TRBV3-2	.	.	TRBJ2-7	CASSPPGRSLYEQYF	TGTGCCAGCAGCCCTCCCGGGCGAAGCCTCTACGAGCAGTACTTC
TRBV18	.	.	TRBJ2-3	CASSPNRQRTDTQYF	TGTGCCAGCTCACCAAACCGCCAACGCACAGATACGCAGTATTTT
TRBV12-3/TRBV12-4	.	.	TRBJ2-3	CASRGGATDTQYF	TGTGCCAGCCGTGGGGGGGCCACAGATACGCAGTATTTT
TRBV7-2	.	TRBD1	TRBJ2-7	CASSLVGQGVSYEQYF	TGTGCCAGCAGCTTAGTAGGACAGGGGGTCTCCTACGAGCAGTACTTC
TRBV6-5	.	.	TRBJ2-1	CASTMGDPTDEQFF	TGTGCCAGCACAATGGGGGACCCAACCGATGAGCAGTTCTTC